This T cell receptor beta chain was documented in a study of OX40 agonist ivuxolimab in advanced cancers. Study summary: It was ivuxolimab, an agonistic anti-OX40 (CD134) antibody, that patients were treated with. Patient treatment consisted of intravenous ivuxolimab administration every 2 weeks at 0.01 to 10 mg/kg.

V was trimmed by 2 bases and J by 5 bases, leaving 9 bases between them. This CDR3 is built from 14 residues. Germline assignment: CDR1 KGHSH and CDR2 LQKENI. It was autoimmune disease history or systemic immunosuppression that excluded patients. Study-level findings and limits: Compared with others, partial responders at 0.1-3.0 mg/kg displayed clonal expansion among the lowest.

The data were produced by immunoSEQ multiplex PCR, yet TCRdb's version contains in-frame clones alone and is incomplete. The sample records 75,000 to 100,000 clones, approximately 83% being singletons. Note on this clone: Its antigen is not known.

This sequence was found in an adult with an advanced solid tumor such as melanoma, head and neck, liver or kidney cancer. The chain joins TRBV18 to TRBJ1-4; D not certain. The sequencing here drew on CD4+ or CD8+ T cells sorted from blood, taken in a trial of the OX40 agonist ivuxolimab. The CDR3 nucleotides read TGTGCCAGCTCACCAATAGGACCAAATGAAAAACTGTTTTTT. As protein: CASSPIGPNEKLFF.